These 20 T cell receptor beta chains were sequenced from one sample in a study of PD-1 blockade in mismatch repair-deficient tumors. Using immunoSEQ multiplex PCR, the repertoire was profiled, and TCRdb retains in-frame clones only, with some absent. The sample holds roughly 70,000 clones; approximately 80% are singletons and the top ten take nearly 5.5%. The source material was peripheral blood, sampled 2 weeks after starting pembrolizumab. These receptors were taken from an adult with mismatch repair-deficient cancer.

J is TRBJ2-1 and V is TRBV20-1; D is ambiguous. V lost 3 bases to trimming and J lost 8 bases, with 8 bases between them. The CDR3 spans 11 residues. The germline V gene encodes CDR1 DFQATT and CDR2 SNEGSKA (reference sequence). Here the CDR3 reads CSARDVHEQFF. As DNA, the CDR3 is TGCAGTGCTAGGGACGTCCATGAGCAGTTCTTC.

CDR3: CASSLDRGSEKLFF. The CDR3 bases are TGTGCCAGCAGCCTGGACAGGGGCAGCGAAAAACTGTTTTTT. The genes are TRBV5-4 and TRBJ1-4, with 9 bases that match TRBD1. The trim removed 4 bases at V and 8 bases at J, leaving 6 bases unmatched. Looked up from germline, CDR1 is SGHNT and CDR2 is YYREEE (reference sequence). The CDR3 covers 14 residues.

The chain couples TRBV5-1 to TRBJ2-5; TRBD1 matches at 8 bases. The length of the CDR3 is 15 residues. CDR1 and CDR2 from the germline V gene are SGHRS and YFSETQ. Trimming at V came to 0 bases and at J to 4 bases, leaving 5 bases not matched to a gene. CDR3: CASSLGAGGGETQYF. CDR3 in DNA: TGCGCCAGCAGCTTGGGGGCAGGGGGCGGAGAGACCCAGTACTTC.

This chain joins TRBV5-4 and TRBJ2-3; D gene unclear. CDR1 and CDR2 from the germline V gene are SGHNT and YYREEE (reference sequence). This CDR3 has 12 residues. Trimming stripped 1 base from V and 0 bases from J, with 0 bases between. CDR3 amino acids: CASSLSTDTQYF. Here the CDR3 DNA reads TGTGCCAGCAGCTTGAGCACAGATACGCAGTATTTT.

The genes are TRBV18 and TRBJ2-5, with 11 bases fitting TRBD2. From germline, CDR1 is KGHSH and CDR2 LQKENI. The CDR3 runs 17 residues. The trim removed 4 bases at V and 4 bases at J, leaving 11 bases unmatched. The CDR3 DNA is TGTGCCAGCTCACAGGCTAGCGGGAGGTCCGGAGGAGAGACCCAGTACTTC. Its translation: CASSQASGRSGGETQYF.

V usage is TRBV5-6 and J usage is TRBJ2-2; D call uncertain. Germline CDR1 is SGHDT and CDR2 is YYEEEE. V lost 5 bases and J lost 4, with 9 bases in between. The CDR3 has 13 residues. The DNA of the CDR3 is TGTGCCAGCAGACGTTTGCTCACCGGGGAGCTGTTTTTT. Translating it yields CASRRLLTGELFF.

The gene calls are TRBV7-8 and TRBJ1-5; tentative D call: TRBD1 (5 bases). Germline values: CDR1 SGHVS, CDR2 FQNEAQ. The ends were cut back, 5 bases at V and 2 bases at J, with 13 bases in the middle. The CDR3 contains 15 residues. CDR3 DNA sequence: TGTGCCAGCAGCCCCGGACACGGGGGCAATCAGCCCCAGCATTTT. This codes for CASSPGHGGNQPQHF.

The chain has TRBV28 and TRBJ2-3; 7 bases match TRBD2. With 6 bases clipped from V and 5 bases from J, the junction kept 14 bases outside the gene matches. Per the germline V gene, CDR1 is MDHEN and CDR2 is SYDVKM. The CDR3 extends over 16 amino acids. The CDR3 region has the DNA TGTGCCAGCAGACGGGACTACTGGTACACACAAGATACGCAGTATTTT. It specifies CASRRDYWYTQDTQYF.

This clone was seen a few times. This sequence joins TRBV18 and TRBJ2-3; D is tentatively TRBD1 or TRBD2 (5 bases each). The CDR3 totals 17 residues. Trimming pared 3 bases from V and 3 bases from J, leaving 19 bases between. Germline-derived CDR1 and CDR2 are KGHSH and LQKENI. This CDR3 is CASSPTFRDEGTDTQYF. The CDR3 nucleotides read TGTGCCAGCTCACCGACTTTCCGGGACGAAGGGACAGATACGCAGTATTTT.

The V call is TRBV30, the J call TRBJ2-2, with D unresolved. Looked up from germline, CDR1 is GTSNPN and CDR2 is SVGIG (reference sequence). Trimming left V 1 base short and J 2 bases short, with 14 bases between. The CDR3 runs to 16 residues. The CDR3 region has the DNA TGTGCCTGGAGTGCTGGCTCCGGATCCAACACCGGGGAGCTGTTTTTT. Translating gives CAWSAGSGSNTGELFF.

The sample holds a few counts of this clone. The chain joins TRBV19 to TRBJ2-3; TRBD2 matches at 11 bases. J lost 6 bases, V lost 5 bases, and 7 bases had no gene match. Germline V gene sequence: CDR1 LNHDA, CDR2 SQIVND (reference sequence). The CDR3 runs to 15 residues. Here the CDR3 reads CASSDSGRAWDTQYF. CDR3 bases: TGTGCCAGTAGTGATAGCGGGAGGGCCTGGGATACGCAGTATTTT.

Note on this clone: The sample holds other DNA sequences that translate to the same CDR3. The chain links TRBV30 to TRBJ1-2; the D is unclear. With 0 bases removed from V and 2 bases from J, the gap between germline ends came to 7 bases. The germline gives CDR1 GTSNPN, CDR2 SVGIG (reference sequence). The CDR3 contains 13 residues. This CDR3 reads CAWSVDENYGYTF. The CDR3 nucleotides are TGTGCCTGGAGTGTGGACGAGAACTATGGCTACACCTTC. The entire variable domain, with the rest obtained from reference TRBV30 and TRBJ1-2, is as follows: SQTIHQWPATLVQPVGSPLSLECTVEGTSNPNLYWYRQAAGRGLQLLFYSVGIGQISSEVPQNLSASRPQDRQFILSSKKLLLSDSGFYLCAWSVDENYGYTFGSGTRLTVV.

The rearrangement uses TRBV25-1 and TRBJ1-2, with a weak D call TRBD1 (6 bases). Between the trimmed V and J ends, which lost 3 bases and 4 bases, there was a span of 12 bases. The germline CDR1 and CDR2 sequences are MGHDK and SYGVNS. The CDR3 contains 14 residues. CDR3 in DNA: TGTGCCAGCAGTGAGGCCGGACAGCTCTATGGCTACACCTTC. It is translated as CASSEAGQLYGYTF.

Only a few counts were recorded for this clone. The V call is TRBV2, the J call TRBJ1-2; D might be TRBD1 (5 bases). V lost 6 bases and J 7 bases, leaving 15 bases between the germline ends. The CDR3 consists of 13 residues. In germline, CDR1 is SNHLY, CDR2 FYNNEI. CDR3 sequence (DNA): TGTGCCAGCAGAGCCGGGACTTTGGGTGGCTACACCTTC. As protein: CASRAGTLGGYTF.

The chain combines TRBV29-1 with TRBJ1-1; maybe TRBD1 (6 bases). The V and J ends lost 4 bases and 4 bases respectively, with 19 bases between them. Germline CDR1 and CDR2: SQVTM and ANQGSEA. CDR3 length equals 15 residues. The CDR3 DNA follows: TGCAGCGTTGCGTATGGGGGCATGGGAGGCACTGAAGCTTTCTTT. Translating gives CSVAYGGMGGTEAFF.

J is TRBJ2-7 and V is TRBV29-1, with D perhaps TRBD1 (6 bases). There are 14 residues in the CDR3. V was trimmed by 5 bases and J by 6 bases, leaving 20 bases between them. CDR1 is SQVTM, CDR2 ANQGSEA, per germline. CDR3 sequence (DNA): TGCAGCGTTCTAAAGGGGGATTTCCTGGGCGAGCAGTACTTC. Its protein product is CSVLKGDFLGEQYF.

The rearrangement links TRBV11-3 to TRBJ1-4; D gene unclear. The V end was cut by 7 bases, the J end by 8 bases, with 14 bases between. Per germline, CDR1 SGHNT and CDR2 YENEEA. The CDR3 sequence is 13 residues long. As DNA, the CDR3 is TGTGCCAGCAAAGAGATCAAGAGGGAAAAACTGTTTTTT. Protein sequence: CASKEIKREKLFF.

The J gene is TRBJ1-1, the V gene TRBV6-1; 8 bases agree with TRBD1. V was pared by 3 bases and J by 11 bases, with 8 bases of the junction left unmatched. The CDR3 runs to 13 residues. Germline-derived CDR1 and CDR2 are MNHNS and SASEGT. CDR3 nucleotide sequence: TGTGCCAGCAGTGAGACAGGGGTGGCGGTGGCTTTCTTT. Residues: CASSETGVAVAFF.

The J gene is TRBJ2-7, the V gene TRBV19; 8 positions match TRBD1. The V gene end was trimmed by 5 bases and the J gene end by 7 bases; junction bases not matched to a gene: 10. Germline CDR1 reads LNHDA; CDR2 reads SQIVND (reference sequence). This CDR3 contains 14 residues. This CDR3 is CASSPPGQVVEQYF. The DNA for the CDR3 is TGTGCCAGTAGTCCTCCGGGACAGGTCGTAGAGCAGTACTTC. Full variable domain (outside the CDR3, taken from reference TRBV19 and TRBJ2-7): DGGITQSPKYLFRKEGQNVTLSCEQNLNHDAMYWYRQDPGQGLRLIYYSQIVNDFQKGDIAEGYSVSREKKESFPLTVTSAQKNPTAFYLCASSPPGQVVEQYFGPGTRLTVT.

This sequence joins TRBV6-5 and TRBJ1-1; D ambiguous. CDR1 and CDR2 (germline): MNHEY, SVGAGI. The CDR3 covers 14 residues. Deletions cut 7 bases from V and 4 bases from J, with 16 bases between. The CDR3 here is CASKLVASPTEAFF. The CDR3 region has the DNA TGTGCCAGCAAGTTAGTGGCCAGTCCCACTGAAGCTTTCTTT.